The clone carrying this TCR beta chain was observed a handful of times. Its specificity is unknown. The data belong to a study of human T cells and chemical hapten exposure. Study information: The variation in per-sample TCR yields arose mainly from small differences in pooled library volumes.

CDR3 length: 11 amino acids. The germline V gene has CDR1 SSHAT and CDR2 FNYEAQ (reference sequence). V shed 5 bases and J shed 7 bases, with 8 bases lying between them. General study findings and limits: After DPC sensitization, TCRs above 1 in 1000 frequency showed no change.

Total RNA extraction was carried out from unfractionated whole blood. TCRdb recomputed calls from the 5' RACE reads with MiXCR, one row per CDR3 protein. This repertoire shows tens of thousands of distinct CDR3 sequences, roughly 7.7% found once; its top ten account for approximately 2.5%. The TCR sequence derives from a male donor in good health. The chain employs TRBV7-7 and TRBJ2-5, with a tentative D call TRBD2 (5 bases). This CDR3 is CASSSGGTQYF. DNA for the CDR3: TGTGCCAGCAGCAGCGGCGGGACCCAGTACTTC.